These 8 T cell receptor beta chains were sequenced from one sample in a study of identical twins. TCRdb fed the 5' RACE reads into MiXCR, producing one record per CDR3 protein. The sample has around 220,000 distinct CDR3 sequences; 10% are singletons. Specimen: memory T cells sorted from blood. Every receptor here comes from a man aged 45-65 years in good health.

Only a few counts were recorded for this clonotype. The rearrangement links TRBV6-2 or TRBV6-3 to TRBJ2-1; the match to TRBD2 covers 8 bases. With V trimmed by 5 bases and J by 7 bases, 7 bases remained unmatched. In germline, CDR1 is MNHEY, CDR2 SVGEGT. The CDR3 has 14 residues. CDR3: CASSRGGVSNEQFF. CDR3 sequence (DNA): TGTGCCAGCAGTCGGGGGGGCGTCTCAAATGAGCAGTTCTTC.

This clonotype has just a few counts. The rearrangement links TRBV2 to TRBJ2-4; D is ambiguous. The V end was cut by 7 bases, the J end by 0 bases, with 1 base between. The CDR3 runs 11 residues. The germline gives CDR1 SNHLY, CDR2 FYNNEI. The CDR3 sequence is CASTAKNIQYF. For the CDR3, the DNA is TGTGCCAGCACAGCCAAAAACATTCAGTACTTC.

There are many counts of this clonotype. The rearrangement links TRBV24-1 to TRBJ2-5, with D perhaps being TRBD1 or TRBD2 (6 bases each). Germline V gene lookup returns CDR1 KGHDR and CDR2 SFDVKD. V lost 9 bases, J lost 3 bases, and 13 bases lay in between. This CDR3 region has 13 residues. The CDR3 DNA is TGTGCCACCGGAGAAGGGGGGAAAGAGACCCAGTACTTC. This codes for CATGEGGKETQYF.

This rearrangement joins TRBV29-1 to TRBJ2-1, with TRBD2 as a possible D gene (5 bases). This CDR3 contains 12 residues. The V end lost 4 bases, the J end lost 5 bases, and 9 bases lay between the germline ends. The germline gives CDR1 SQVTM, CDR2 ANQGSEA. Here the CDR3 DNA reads TGCAGCGTTGGGGGAGTCCACAATGAGCAGTTCTTC. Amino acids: CSVGGVHNEQFF.

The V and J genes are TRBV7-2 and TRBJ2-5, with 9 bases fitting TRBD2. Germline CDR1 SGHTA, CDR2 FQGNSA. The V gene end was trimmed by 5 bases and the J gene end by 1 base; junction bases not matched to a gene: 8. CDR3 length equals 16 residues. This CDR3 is CASSPNQRGAQETQYF. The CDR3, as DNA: TGTGCCAGCAGCCCCAATCAGCGGGGGGCCCAAGAGACCCAGTACTTC.

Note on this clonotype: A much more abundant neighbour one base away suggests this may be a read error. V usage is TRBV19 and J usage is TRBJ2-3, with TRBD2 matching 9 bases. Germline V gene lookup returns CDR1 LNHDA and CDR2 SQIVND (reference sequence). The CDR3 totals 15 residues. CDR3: CACSSGGLGTDTQYF. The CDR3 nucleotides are TGTGCCTGTAGTAGCGGGGGCTTGGGCACAGATACGCAGTATTTT.

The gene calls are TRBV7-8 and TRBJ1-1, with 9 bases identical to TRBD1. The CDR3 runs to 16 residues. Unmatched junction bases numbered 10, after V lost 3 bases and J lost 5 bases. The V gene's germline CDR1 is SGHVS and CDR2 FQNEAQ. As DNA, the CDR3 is TGTGCCAGCAGCTTCGGTTACAGGGGGCGTTGGACTGAAGCTTTCTTT. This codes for CASSFGYRGRWTEAFF.

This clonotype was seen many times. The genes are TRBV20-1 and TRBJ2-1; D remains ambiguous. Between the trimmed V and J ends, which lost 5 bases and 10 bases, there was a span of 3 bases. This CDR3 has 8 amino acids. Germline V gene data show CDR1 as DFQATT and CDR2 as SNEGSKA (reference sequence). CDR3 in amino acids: CSAEEQFF. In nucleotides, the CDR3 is TGCAGTGCTGAAGAGCAGTTCTTC.